A selection of T cell receptor beta chains follows, all from one sample in a study of T cell changes during pregnancy in multiple sclerosis. Produced via immunoSEQ multiplex PCR; TCRdb's table is partial and in-frame only. The repertoire has approximately 30,000 clones, less than 95% of them found once; the top ten carry around a tenth. The sequencing here drew on CD8+ T cells from peripheral blood mononuclear cells, taken before pregnancy. Receptors were obtained from a female donor with multiple sclerosis, enrolled in a pregnancy study. The CDR3 runs from the conserved cysteine through the conserved F or W.

j_call v_call cdr3_aa
TRBJ2-2 TRBV19 CASSIRLNTGELFF
TRBJ1-2 TRBV27 CASSPGSSYGYTF
TRBJ1-2 TRBV9 CASSPRVGDGYGYTF
TRBJ1-5 TRBV6-4 CASSWQGGGNQPQHF
TRBJ2-7 TRBV6-1 CASSGGTSGSYEQYF
TRBJ1-4 TRBV30 CAWSGPPHATNEKLFF
TRBJ2-3 TRBV9 CASSVLSGGAGDTQYF
TRBJ2-7 TRBV7-2 CASSPEGAGGLYEQYF
TRBJ1-5 TRBV27 CASSEQGWSDQPQHF
TRBJ1-1 TRBV9 CASSGPGHPNTEAFF
TRBJ2-2 TRBV27 CASSFSFPGELFF
TRBJ2-1 TRBV14 CASSLLAGAHNEQFF
TRBJ1-4 TRBV19 CATSEGSLSKVGEKLFF
TRBJ2-1 TRBV19 CASSILARSYNEQFF
TRBJ1-2 TRBV19 CASSIQGDYGYTF
TRBJ2-5 TRBV30 CAWSVDRGEETQYF
TRBJ1-5 TRBV4-2 CASSQDWTDSNQPQHF
TRBJ2-7 TRBV25-1 CASSGHSGRAAEQYF